The present TCR beta chain was sequenced within a study of blood T cell repertoires in COVID-19. The wider study: The study drew acute and convalescent COVID-19 samples from the United States, Italy and Spain. T cells, B-cell-depleted T cells, or PBMCs supplied cDNA or gDNA.

Some clones are missing from TCRdb's copy, which holds only in-frame ones; the method was immunoSEQ multiplex PCR. The table includes 300,000 to 350,000 clones, approximately 84% detected once. V was clipped by 4 bases and J by 0 bases, with 6 bases between them. This CDR3 contains 13 residues. In germline, CDR1 is SEHNR, CDR2 FQNEAQ (reference sequence). Participants, roughly 18 to 89 years old, spanned approximately 25 US areas. Allocation to cohorts depended on clinical history reported by the participants. J is TRBJ1-2 and V is TRBV7-9; no clear D. The sequencing input was PBMCs or T cells enriched from blood (not recorded which). This TCR was recovered from a woman aged 25 to 39 who had recovered from COVID-19. CDR3 region: CASSSDSNYGYTF. For the CDR3, the DNA is TGTGCCAGCAGCTCGGACTCTAACTATGGCTACACCTTC.